Given below is one T cell receptor (beta chain) in context. V lost 4 bases to trimming and J lost 7 bases; unmatched junction nucleotides: 8. CDR3 size: 16 residues. The germline V gene encodes CDR1 MNHEY and CDR2 SMNVEV (reference sequence). The record originates from a study of shared T cell receptors in the human thymus. Generated by immunoSEQ multiplex PCR, the TCRdb table keeps only in-frame clones and is missing some. This table has some 700,000 clones, around 87% appearing once. This sample was also put to use in a study of human thymus T cells. That study adds: In corrective heart surgery, resections were taken, and these provided the thymus tissue. In thymic and blood repertoires alike, V and J usage looked biased. Related work showed strongly overlapping thymic repertoires across unrelated individuals.

Sequenced: thymocytes. The source is a boy in the first two years of life with a congenital heart defect. The chain couples TRBV27 to TRBJ1-4, with 11 bases that match TRBD1. This CDR3 reads CASSSHWTGGLEKLFF. CDR3 DNA sequence: TGTGCCAGCAGTTCCCATTGGACAGGGGGCCTTGAAAAACTGTTTTTT. Filled out from reference TRBV27 and TRBJ1-4, the complete variable domain reads EAQVTQNPRYLITVTGKKLTVTCSQNMNHEYMSWYRQDPGLGLRQIYYSMNVEVTDKGDVPEGYKVSRKEKRNFPLILESPSPNQTSLYFCASSSHWTGGLEKLFFGSGTQLSVL.